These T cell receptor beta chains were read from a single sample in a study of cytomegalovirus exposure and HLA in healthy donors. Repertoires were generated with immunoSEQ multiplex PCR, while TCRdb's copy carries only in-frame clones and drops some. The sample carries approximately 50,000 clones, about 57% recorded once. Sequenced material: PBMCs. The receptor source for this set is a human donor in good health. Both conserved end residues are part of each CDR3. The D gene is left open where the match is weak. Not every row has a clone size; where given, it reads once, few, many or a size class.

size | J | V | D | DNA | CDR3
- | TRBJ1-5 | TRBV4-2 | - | TGTGCCAGCAGCCAGAGGACCGCGGGCCAGCCCCAGCATTTT | CASSQRTAGQPQHF
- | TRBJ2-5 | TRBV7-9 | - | TGTGCCAGCAGCTCCAGGCAAGAGACGGCCCAGTACTTC | CASSSRQETAQYF
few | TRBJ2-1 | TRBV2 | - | TGTGCCAGCAGTGGCACCAGGGCAATAAATGAGCAGTTCTTC | CASSGTRAINEQFF
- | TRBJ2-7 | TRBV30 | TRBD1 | TGTGCCTGGAGTATAGGGGCAGGGGGCAATGACGAGCAGTACTTC | CAWSIGAGGNDEQYF
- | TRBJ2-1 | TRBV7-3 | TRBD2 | TGTGCCAGCAGCCCCTGGACTAGCGGGGCGGTTAATGAGCAGTTCTTC | CASSPWTSGAVNEQFF
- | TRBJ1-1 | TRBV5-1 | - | TGCGCCAGCAGACTGGAGGGTATGAACACTGAAGCTTTCTTT | CASRLEGMNTEAFF
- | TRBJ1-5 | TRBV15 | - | TGTGCCACCAGCAGAGGGACAGCCCTATTACAGCCCCAGCATTTT | CATSRGTALLQPQHF
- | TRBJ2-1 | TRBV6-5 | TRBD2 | TGTGCCAGCAGTTACACGGCGGGGGGGCCCCGGAATGAGCAGTTCTTC | CASSYTAGGPRNEQFF
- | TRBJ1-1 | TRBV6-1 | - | TGTGCCAGCAGTGAAACAGCAATAAACACTGAAGCTTTCTTT | CASSETAINTEAFF
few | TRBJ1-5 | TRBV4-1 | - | TGCGCCAGCAGCCAGCCCGAACCTCGGGGGGGGGATCTTAAGCCCCAGCATTTT | CASSQPEPRGGDLKPQHF
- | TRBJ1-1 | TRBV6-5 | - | TGTGCCAGCAGTTACTCGAGGGCCGGGTTCACTGAAGCTTTCTTT | CASSYSRAGFTEAFF
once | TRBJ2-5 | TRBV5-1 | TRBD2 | TGCGCCAGCAGCTTGGCCGGGGTAGCGGGGGGTTTCGACCAGTACTTC | CASSLAGVAGGFDQYF
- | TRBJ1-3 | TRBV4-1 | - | TGCGCCAGCAGCCCGAATGGAGGATACACCATATATTTT | CASSPNGGYTIYF
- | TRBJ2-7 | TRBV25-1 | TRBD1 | TGTGCCAGCAGTGATTTACCTAGGACAGGGGAATCCTACGAGCAGTACTTC | CASSDLPRTGESYEQYF
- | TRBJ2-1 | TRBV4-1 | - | TGCGCCAGCAGCCAAGATTCAGCGAGTTTCTACAATGAGCAGTTCTTC | CASSQDSASFYNEQFF
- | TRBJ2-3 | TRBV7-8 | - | TGTGCCAGCAGCTTAGAAACGGAGTATACGCAGTATTTT | CASSLETEYTQYF
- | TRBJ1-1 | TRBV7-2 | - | TGTGCCAGCAGCTTCAGGGCCCGGGACACTGAAGCTTTCTTT | CASSFRARDTEAFF
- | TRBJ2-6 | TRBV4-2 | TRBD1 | TGTGCCAGCAGCATACGACAGGGGGCTTCTGGGGCCAACGTCCTGACTTTC | CASSIRQGASGANVLTF
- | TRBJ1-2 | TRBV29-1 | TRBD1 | TGCAGCGTGGACAGGGTTGTATATGGCTACACCTTC | CSVDRVVYGYTF
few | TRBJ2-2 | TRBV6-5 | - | TGTGCCAGCAGTATCACAGGGTTCACCGGGGAGCTGTTTTTT | CASSITGFTGELFF
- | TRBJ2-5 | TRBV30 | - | TGTGCCTGGACCCCGAAGCGAACCCAGTACTTC | CAWTPKRTQYF
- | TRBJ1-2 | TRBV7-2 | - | TGTGCCAGCAGCATACAGGAGAACTATGGCTACACCTTC | CASSIQENYGYTF
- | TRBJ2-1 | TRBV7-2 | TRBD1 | TGTGCCAGCAGCTTAAAAACAGGGGGCAGCTACAATGAGCAGTTCTTC | CASSLKTGGSYNEQFF
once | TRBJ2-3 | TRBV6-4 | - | TGTGCCAGCAGTGACTCCGGCAGGCGAAGGGATACGCAGTATTTT | CASSDSGRRRDTQYF
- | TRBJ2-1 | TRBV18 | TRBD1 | TGTGCCAGCATGCGGGACAGGGAGACTAGGAATGAGCAGTTCTTC | CASMRDRETRNEQFF
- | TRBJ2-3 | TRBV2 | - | TGTGCCAGCAAGTTACAGGGATATACGCAGTATTTT | CASKLQGYTQYF
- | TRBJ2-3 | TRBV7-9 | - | TGTGCCAGCAGCCCCTACACGGGAAGCACAGATACGCAGTATTTT | CASSPYTGSTDTQYF
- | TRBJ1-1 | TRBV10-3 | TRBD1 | TGTGCCACCTCCGGAGGAGACAGGGGGCGGTTCACTGAAGCTTTCTTT | CATSGGDRGRFTEAFF
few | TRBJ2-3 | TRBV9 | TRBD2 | TGTGCCAGCAGCCCGAGACTAGCGGGCGAGACAGATACGCAGTATTTT | CASSPRLAGETDTQYF
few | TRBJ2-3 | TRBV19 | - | TGTGCCAGTAGTATGTACAGGGATAGCACAGATACGCAGTATTTT | CASSMYRDSTDTQYF
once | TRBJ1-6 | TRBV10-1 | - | TGCGCCAGCAGTGAGCTCTTGGCAGGACTCTATAATTCACCCCTCCACTTT | CASSELLAGLYNSPLHF
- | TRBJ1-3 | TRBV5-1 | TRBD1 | TGCGCCAGCAGCTTGTACAGGGGCTCTGGAAACACCATATATTTT | CASSLYRGSGNTIYF
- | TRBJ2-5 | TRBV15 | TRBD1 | TGTGCCACCAGCCGGGGGACAGGGGACTTCTTGTACCAAGAGACCCAGTACTTC | CATSRGTGDFLYQETQYF
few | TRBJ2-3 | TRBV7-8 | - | TGTGCCAGCAGCTTAAACAGGGACCTCTCCGATACGCAGTATTTT | CASSLNRDLSDTQYF
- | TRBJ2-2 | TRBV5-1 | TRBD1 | TGCGCCAGCAGCAGGACAGGGAGCGACACCGGGGAGCTGTTTTTT | CASSRTGSDTGELFF
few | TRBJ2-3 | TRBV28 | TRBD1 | TGTGCCAGCAGTTTACGACAGGGAGGCACAGATACGCAGTATTTT | CASSLRQGGTDTQYF
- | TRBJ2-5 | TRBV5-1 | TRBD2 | TGCGCCAGCAGCCCGGGACTAGCGGGGGGGTACCAAGAGACCCAGTACTTC | CASSPGLAGGYQETQYF
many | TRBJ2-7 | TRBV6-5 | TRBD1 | TGTGCCAGCAGTTACTCGTTCGGGACAGGGGAACAGTGGCAGTACTTC | CASSYSFGTGEQWQYF
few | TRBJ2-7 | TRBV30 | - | TGTGCCTGGAGTGACAGACGCTACGAGCAGTACTTC | CAWSDRRYEQYF
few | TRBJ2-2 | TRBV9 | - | TGTGCCAGCAGCGTAAACTTACTGAACACCGGGGAGCTGTTTTTT | CASSVNLLNTGELFF
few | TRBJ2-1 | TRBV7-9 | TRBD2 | TGTGCCAGCAGCTTACCGGGGGGTGAGGGGAATGAGCAGTTCTTC | CASSLPGGEGNEQFF
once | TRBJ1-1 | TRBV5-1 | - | TGCGCCAGCAGCTTGGGTTTAGATCCTGAAGCTTTCTTT | CASSLGLDPEAFF
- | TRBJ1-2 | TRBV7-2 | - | TGTGCCAGCAGCCCTAATCGGGAGAACTATGGCTACACCTTC | CASSPNRENYGYTF
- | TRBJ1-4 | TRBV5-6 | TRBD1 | TGTGCCAGCAGCTTGCTGGACAGGGGAACGGAAAAACTGTTTTTT | CASSLLDRGTEKLFF
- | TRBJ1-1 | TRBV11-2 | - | TGTGCCAGCAGCCTCAGGGTCACTGAAGCTTTCTTT | CASSLRVTEAFF
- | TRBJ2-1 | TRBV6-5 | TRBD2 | TGTGCCAGCAGAGTGGGACTAGCGGGGGCCGATTGGCAGTTCTTC | CASRVGLAGADWQFF
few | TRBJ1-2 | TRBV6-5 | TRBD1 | TGTGCCAGCAGGACAGGGACCTATGGCTACACCTTC | CASRTGTYGYTF
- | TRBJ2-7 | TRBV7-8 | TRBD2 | TGTGCCAGCAGCTTAGCTGCGGGGGGCTCCTACGAGCAGTACTTC | CASSLAAGGSYEQYF
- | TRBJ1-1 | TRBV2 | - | TGTGCCAGCTCACCACAGAGCATGAACACTGAAGCTTTCTTT | CASSPQSMNTEAFF
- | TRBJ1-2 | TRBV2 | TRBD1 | TGTGCCACTGGGACAGGCTATGGCTACACCTTC | CATGTGYGYTF
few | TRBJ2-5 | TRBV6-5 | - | TGTGCCAGCAGACTCCCTAGGGGGACCCAGTACTTC | CASRLPRGTQYF
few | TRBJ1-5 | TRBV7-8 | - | TGTGCCAGCAGCTTAGGTGCGGGCCATCAGCCCCAGCATTTT | CASSLGAGHQPQHF
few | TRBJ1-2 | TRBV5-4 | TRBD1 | TGTGCCAGCAGCCCGGGGGGGACAGGGGACTATGGCTACACCTTC | CASSPGGTGDYGYTF